This T cell receptor (beta chain) was retrieved from a study of technical replicates of blood from a few donors listed by TCRdb under 2017. Library preparation used the immunoSEQ multiplex PCR assay. Not all clones reach the TCRdb copy of this immuneACCESS table, which keeps in-frame sequences only. Checked studies attribute under half of the gap to unresolved V genes and leave the rest unexplained. The table for this sample lists more than 65,000 clones; 80% to 95% of them were counted only once. Around 0.37% of the sample goes to the ten largest clones. A single count supports this clone. Its antigen has not been determined. Base qualities are not recorded, but no much larger clone differs from it by a single base. Spanning cysteine to phenylalanine, the CDR3 consists of 14 amino acids. Left in the record is the CDR3 DNA by itself, 42 bases read in frame from the first base.

The rearrangement combines TRBV12-1 with TRBJ1-4; TRBD1, the D gene given by the table, was not confirmed from the DNA. TRBV12-1 is labeled a pseudogene. This receptor was taken from a human donor in good health. Sequencing was carried out using T cells isolated from PBMCs. The DNA sequence is TGTGCCAGCAGCTCGGACAGGGGTACTGAAAAACTGTTTTTT. Its product reads: CASSSDRGTEKLFF.